The clone carrying this T cell receptor beta chain has a single count. Its cognate antigen is unknown. It is unclear where the CDR3 begins or ends on the DNA, so no DNA is shown, and the CDR3 is as TCRdb lists it. These data are taken from a study of OX40 agonist ivuxolimab in advanced cancers. If patients had autoimmune disease history or systemic immunosuppression, they were excluded. Researchers took blood at baseline, on cycle 4 day 1, and on cycle 7 day 1. Here immunoSEQ multiplex PCR was the method, and the copy in TCRdb shows in-frame clones only, minus some. The sample has roughly 48,000 clones; around 84% are singletons. Whole-study findings and limits: Normalized expansion of T-cell clones was also low for some nonresponders. Relative to CD4+, CD8+ T cells held more expanded clones on average.

The germline V gene has CDR1 SGHTA and CDR2 FQGNSA. The CDR3 extends over 13 residues, inclusive of both ends. This receptor was obtained from an adult with an advanced solid tumor such as melanoma, head and neck, liver or kidney cancer. The V and J genes are TRBV7-2 and TRBJ1-2. Specimen: CD4+ or CD8+ T cells sorted from blood, collected in a trial of the OX40 agonist ivuxolimab. The CDR3 spells CATQPVSYYGCTF.